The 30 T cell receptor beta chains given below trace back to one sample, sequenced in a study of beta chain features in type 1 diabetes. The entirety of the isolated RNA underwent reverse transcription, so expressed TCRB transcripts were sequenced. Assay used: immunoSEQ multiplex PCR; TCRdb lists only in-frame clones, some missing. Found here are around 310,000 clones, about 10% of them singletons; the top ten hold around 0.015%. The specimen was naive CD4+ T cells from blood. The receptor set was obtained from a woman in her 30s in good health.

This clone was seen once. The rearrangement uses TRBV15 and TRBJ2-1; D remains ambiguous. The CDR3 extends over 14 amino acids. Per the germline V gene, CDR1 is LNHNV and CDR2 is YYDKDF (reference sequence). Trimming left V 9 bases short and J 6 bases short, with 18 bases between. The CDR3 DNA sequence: TGTGCCACACGGCCTTACGGAGATGGCAATGAGCAGTTCTTC. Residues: CATRPYGDGNEQFF.

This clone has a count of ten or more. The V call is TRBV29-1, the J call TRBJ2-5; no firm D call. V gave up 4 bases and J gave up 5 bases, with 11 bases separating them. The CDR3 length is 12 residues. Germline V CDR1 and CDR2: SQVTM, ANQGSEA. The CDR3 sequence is CSVVRSLETQYF. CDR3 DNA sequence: TGCAGCGTTGTGAGGTCTCTCGAGACCCAGTACTTC.

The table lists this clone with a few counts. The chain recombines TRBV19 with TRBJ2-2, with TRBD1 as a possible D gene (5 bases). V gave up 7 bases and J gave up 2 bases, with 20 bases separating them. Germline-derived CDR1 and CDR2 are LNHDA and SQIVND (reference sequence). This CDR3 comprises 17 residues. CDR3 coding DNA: TGTGCCAGTATGGCCCCGATGGGCAGGGCCAACACCGGGGAGCTGTTTTTT. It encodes CASMAPMGRANTGELFF. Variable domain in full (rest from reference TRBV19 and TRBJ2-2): DGGITQSPKYLFRKEGQNVTLSCEQNLNHDAMYWYRQDPGQGLRLIYYSQIVNDFQKGDIAEGYSVSREKKESFPLTVTSAQKNPTAFYLCASMAPMGRANTGELFFGEGSRLTVL.

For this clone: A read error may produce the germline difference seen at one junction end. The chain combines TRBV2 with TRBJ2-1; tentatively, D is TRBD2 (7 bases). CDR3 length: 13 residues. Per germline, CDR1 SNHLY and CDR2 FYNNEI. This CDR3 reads CASSELPSGGGLF. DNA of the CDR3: TGTGCCAGCAGTGAGCTGCCTAGCGGAGGGGGTCTCTTC.

The CDR3 sequence: CASSARGRNTGELFF. The CDR3 nucleotides are TGTGCCAGCAGCGCCAGGGGGCGGAACACCGGGGAGCTGTTTTTT. The chain has TRBV9 and TRBJ2-2, with 8 bases matching TRBD1. The CDR3 is 15 amino acids. Germline assignment: CDR1 SGDLS and CDR2 YYNGEE. V shed 3 bases, J shed 1 base, and the junction held 2 bases outside the gene matches.

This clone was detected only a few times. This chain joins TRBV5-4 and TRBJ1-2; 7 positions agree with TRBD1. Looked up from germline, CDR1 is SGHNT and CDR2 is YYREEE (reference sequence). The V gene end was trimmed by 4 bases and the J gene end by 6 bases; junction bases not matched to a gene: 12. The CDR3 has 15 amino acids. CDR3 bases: TGTGCCAGCAGCCAAGACCGGAGGGGGCGGGATGGCTACACCTTC. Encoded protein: CASSQDRRGRDGYTF.

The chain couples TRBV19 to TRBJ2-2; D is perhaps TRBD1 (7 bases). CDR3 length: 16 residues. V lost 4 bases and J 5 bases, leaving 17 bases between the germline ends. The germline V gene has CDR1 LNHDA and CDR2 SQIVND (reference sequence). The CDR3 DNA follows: TGTGCCAGTAGTACCCGACAGGGAGGTTGGACCGGGGAGCTGTTTTTT. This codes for CASSTRQGGWTGELFF.

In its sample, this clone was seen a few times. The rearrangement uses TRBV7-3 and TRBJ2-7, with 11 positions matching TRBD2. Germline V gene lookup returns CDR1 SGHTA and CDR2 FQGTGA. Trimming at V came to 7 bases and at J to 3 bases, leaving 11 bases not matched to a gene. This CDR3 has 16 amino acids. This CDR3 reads CASNFTELAGVYEQYF. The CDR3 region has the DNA TGTGCCAGCAACTTTACCGAACTAGCGGGGGTCTACGAGCAGTACTTC.

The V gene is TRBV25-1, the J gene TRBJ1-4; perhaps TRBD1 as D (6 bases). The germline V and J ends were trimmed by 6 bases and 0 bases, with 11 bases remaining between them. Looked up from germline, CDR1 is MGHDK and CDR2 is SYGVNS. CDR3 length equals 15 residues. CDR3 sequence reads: CASRPGHTTNEKLFF. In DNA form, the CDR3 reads TGTGCCAGCAGACCGGGACACACAACTAATGAAAAACTGTTTTTT.

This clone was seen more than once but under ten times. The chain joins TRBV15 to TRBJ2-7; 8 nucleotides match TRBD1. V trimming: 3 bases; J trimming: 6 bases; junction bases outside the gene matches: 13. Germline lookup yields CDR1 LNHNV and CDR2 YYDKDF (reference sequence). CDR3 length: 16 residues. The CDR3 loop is CATSRHIQGALGEQYF. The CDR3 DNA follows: TGTGCCACCAGCAGGCATATTCAGGGGGCGCTCGGCGAGCAGTACTTC.

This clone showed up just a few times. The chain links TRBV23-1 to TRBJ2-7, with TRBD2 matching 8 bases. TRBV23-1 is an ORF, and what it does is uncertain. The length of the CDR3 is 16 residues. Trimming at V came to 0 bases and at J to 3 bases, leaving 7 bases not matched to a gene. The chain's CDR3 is CASSQSLGRACYEQYF. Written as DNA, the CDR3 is TGCGCCAGCAGTCAATCGCTCGGGAGGGCCTGCTACGAGCAGTACTTC.

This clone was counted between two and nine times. CDR3 protein: CASSPLLAPRDEQFF. CDR3 DNA: TGTGCCAGCTCACCACTCTTGGCGCCCCGGGATGAGCAGTTCTTC. The chain recombines TRBV18 with TRBJ2-1; D is ambiguous. Germline CDR1 and CDR2: KGHSH and LQKENI. The CDR3 spans 15 residues. Between the trimmed V and J ends, which lost 1 base and 8 bases, there was a span of 15 bases.

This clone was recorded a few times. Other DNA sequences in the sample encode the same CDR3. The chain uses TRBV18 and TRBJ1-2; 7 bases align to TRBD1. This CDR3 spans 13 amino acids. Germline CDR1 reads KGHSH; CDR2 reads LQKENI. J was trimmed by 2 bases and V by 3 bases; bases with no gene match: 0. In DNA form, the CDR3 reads TGTGCCAGCTCACCGGACAGGAACTATGGCTACACCTTC. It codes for CASSPDRNYGYTF.

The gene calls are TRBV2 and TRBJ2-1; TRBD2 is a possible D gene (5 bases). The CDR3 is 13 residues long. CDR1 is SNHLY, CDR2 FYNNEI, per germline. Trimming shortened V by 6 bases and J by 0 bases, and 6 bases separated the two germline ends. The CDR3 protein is CASRGSSYNEQFF. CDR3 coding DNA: TGTGCCAGCAGAGGGAGCTCCTACAATGAGCAGTTCTTC.

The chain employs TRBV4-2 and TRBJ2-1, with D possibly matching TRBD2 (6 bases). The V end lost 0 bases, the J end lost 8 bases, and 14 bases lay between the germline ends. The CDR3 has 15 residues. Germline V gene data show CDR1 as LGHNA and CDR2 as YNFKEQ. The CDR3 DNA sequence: TGTGCCAGCAGCCAAGAACTAGCAGGATGGGATGAGCAGTTCTTC. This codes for CASSQELAGWDEQFF.

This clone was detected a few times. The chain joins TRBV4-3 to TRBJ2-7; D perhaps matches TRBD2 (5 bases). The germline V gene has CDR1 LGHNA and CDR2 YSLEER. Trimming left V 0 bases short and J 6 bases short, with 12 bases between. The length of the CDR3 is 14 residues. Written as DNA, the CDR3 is TGCGCCAGCAGCCAAGATCTAGTAGCGAGCGAGCAGTACTTC. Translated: CASSQDLVASEQYF.

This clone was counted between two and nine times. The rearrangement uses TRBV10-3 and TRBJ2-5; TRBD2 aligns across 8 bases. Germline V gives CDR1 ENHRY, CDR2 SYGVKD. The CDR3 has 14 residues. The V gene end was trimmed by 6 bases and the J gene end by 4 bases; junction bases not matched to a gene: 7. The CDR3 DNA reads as TGTGCCATCAGGGGGAGTACTAGCGGAGAGACCCAGTACTTC. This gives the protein CAIRGSTSGETQYF.

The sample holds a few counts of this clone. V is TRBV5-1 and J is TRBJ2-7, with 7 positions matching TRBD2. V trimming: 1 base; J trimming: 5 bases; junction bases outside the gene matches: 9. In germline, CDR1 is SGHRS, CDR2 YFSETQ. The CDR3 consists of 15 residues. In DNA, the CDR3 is TGCGCCAGCAGCTTGAATCCCGGGAGGAACGACGAGCAGTACTTC. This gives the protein CASSLNPGRNDEQYF. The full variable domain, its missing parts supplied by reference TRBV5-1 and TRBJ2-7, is KAGVTQTPRYLIKTRGQQVTLSCSPISGHRSVSWYQQTPGQGLQFLFEYFSETQRNKGNFPGRFSGRQFSNSRSEMNVSTLELGDSALYLCASSLNPGRNDEQYFGPGTRLTVT.

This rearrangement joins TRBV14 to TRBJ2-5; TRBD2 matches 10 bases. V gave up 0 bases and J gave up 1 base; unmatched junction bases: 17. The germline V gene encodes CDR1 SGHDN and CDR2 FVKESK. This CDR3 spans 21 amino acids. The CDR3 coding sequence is TGTGCCAGCAGCCAAGATTGGAGGCCTAGCGGGAGCGCCATCCCCCAAGAGACCCAGTACTTC. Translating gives CASSQDWRPSGSAIPQETQYF.

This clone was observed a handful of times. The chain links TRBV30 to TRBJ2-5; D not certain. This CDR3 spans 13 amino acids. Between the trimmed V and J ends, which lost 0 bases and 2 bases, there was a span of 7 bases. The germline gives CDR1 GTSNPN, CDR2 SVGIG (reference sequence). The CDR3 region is CAWSVGIQETQYF. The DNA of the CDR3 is TGTGCCTGGAGTGTGGGCATTCAAGAGACCCAGTACTTC.

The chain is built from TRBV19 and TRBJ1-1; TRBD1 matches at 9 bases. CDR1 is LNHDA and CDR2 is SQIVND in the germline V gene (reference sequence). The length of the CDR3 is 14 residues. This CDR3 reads CAARRDREGTEAFF. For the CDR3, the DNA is TGTGCAGCGAGGCGGGACAGGGAAGGCACTGAAGCTTTCTTT.

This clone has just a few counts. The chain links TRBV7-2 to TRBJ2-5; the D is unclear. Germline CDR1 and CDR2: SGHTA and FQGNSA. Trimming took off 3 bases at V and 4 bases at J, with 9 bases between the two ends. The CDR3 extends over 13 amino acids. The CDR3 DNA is TGTGCCAGCAGCTTGAGAAATGGAGAGACCCAGTACTTC. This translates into CASSLRNGETQYF.

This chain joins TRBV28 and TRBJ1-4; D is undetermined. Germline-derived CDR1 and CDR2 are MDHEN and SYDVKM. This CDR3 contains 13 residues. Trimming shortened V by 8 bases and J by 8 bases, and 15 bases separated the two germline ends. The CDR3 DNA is TGTGCCAGCCACGACCCCGGGGAGGAAAAACTGTTTTTT. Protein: CASHDPGEEKLFF.

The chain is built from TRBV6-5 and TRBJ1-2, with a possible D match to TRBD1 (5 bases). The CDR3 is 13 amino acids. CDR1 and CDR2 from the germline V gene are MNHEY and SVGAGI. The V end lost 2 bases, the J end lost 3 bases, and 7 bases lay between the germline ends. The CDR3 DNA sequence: TGTGCCAGCAGTTACGGGGGGTACTATGGCTACACCTTC. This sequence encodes CASSYGGYYGYTF.

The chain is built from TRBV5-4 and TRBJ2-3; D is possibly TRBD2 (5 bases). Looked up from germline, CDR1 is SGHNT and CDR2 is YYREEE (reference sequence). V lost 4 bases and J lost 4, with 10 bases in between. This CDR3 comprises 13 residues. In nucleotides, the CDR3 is TGTGCCAGCAGCGAGGGCGTCGCAGATACGCAGTATTTT. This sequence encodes CASSEGVADTQYF.

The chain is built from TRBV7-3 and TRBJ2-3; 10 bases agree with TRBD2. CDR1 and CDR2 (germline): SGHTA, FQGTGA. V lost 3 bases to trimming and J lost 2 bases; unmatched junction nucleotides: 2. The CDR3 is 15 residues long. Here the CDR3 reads CASSFSGRNTDTQYF. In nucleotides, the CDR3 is TGTGCCAGCAGCTTTAGCGGGAGGAACACAGATACGCAGTATTTT.

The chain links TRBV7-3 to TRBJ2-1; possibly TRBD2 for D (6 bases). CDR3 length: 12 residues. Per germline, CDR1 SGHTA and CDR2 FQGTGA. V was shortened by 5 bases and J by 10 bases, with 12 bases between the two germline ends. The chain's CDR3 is CASSPSGAEQFF. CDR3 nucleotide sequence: TGTGCCAGCAGCCCGTCGGGAGCCGAGCAGTTCTTC.

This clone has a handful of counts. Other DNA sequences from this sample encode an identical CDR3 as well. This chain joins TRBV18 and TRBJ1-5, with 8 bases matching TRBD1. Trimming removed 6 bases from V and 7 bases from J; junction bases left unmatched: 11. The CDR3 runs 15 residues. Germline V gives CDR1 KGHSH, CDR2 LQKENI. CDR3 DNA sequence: TGTGCCAGCTCCCCCGGACAGGGTGTTTACCAGCCCCAGCATTTT. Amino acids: CASSPGQGVYQPQHF.

The CDR3 sequence: CASSIRLAGGPDTQYF. In nucleotides, the CDR3 is TGTGCCAGCAGTATTCGGCTAGCGGGAGGCCCAGATACGCAGTATTTT. This sequence joins TRBV5-6 and TRBJ2-3, with 11 bases lining up with TRBD2. CDR3 length: 16 amino acids. The germline gives CDR1 SGHDT, CDR2 YYEEEE. The ends lost 5 bases at V and 4 bases at J; junction bases unmatched: 9.

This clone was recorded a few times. DNA for the CDR3: TGTGCCAGTAGTATAGAAGGGGGACCGGGGGAGACCCAGTACTTC. As protein: CASSIEGGPGETQYF. The genes are TRBV19 and TRBJ2-5; perhaps TRBD1 as D (6 bases). The CDR3 loop spans 15 amino acids. Per germline, CDR1 LNHDA and CDR2 SQIVND (reference sequence). Trimming took off 0 bases at V and 5 bases at J, with 13 bases between the two ends.